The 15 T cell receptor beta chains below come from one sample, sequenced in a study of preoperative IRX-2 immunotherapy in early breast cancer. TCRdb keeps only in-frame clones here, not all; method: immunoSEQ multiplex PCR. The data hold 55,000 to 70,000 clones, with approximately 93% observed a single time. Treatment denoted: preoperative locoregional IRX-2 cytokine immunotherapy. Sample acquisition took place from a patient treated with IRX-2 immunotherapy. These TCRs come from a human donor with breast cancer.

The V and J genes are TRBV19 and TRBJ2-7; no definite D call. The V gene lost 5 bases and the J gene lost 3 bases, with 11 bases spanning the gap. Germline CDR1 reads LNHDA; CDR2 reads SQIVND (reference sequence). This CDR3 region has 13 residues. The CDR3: CASSRADGYEQYF. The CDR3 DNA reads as TGTGCCAGTAGTCGGGCGGATGGCTACGAGCAGTACTTC.

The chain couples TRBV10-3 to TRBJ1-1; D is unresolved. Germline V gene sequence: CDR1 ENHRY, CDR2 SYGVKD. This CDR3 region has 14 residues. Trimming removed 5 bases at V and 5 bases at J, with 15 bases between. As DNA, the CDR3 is TGTGCCATCAGTTTCGACGCATCGGGAACTGAAGCTTTCTTT. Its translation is CAISFDASGTEAFF.

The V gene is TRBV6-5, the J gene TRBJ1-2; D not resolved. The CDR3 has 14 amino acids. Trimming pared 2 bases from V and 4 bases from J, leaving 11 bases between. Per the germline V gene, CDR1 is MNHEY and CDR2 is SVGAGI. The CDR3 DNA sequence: TGTGCCAGCAGTTACGCCGTTGGACTCTATGGCTACACCTTC. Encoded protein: CASSYAVGLYGYTF.

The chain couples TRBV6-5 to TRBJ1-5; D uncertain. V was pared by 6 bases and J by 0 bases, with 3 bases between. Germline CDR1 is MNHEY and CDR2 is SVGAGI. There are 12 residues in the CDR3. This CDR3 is CASRNSNQPQHF. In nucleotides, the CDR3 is TGTGCCAGCAGGAATAGCAATCAGCCCCAGCATTTT.

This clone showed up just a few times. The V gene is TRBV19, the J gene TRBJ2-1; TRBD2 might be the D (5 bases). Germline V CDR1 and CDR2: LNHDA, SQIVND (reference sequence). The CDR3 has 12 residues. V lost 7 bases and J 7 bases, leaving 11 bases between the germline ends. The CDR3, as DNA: TGTGCCAGTATCGGGATTGCGAATGAGCAGTTCTTC. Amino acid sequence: CASIGIANEQFF.

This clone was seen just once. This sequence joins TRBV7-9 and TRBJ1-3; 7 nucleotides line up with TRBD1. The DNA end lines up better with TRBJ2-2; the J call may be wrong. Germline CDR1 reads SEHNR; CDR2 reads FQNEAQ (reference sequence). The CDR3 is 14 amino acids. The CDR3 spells CASSRGLDTGELFF. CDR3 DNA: TGTGCCAGCAGTAGGGGGCTGGACACCGGGGAGCTGTTTTTT.

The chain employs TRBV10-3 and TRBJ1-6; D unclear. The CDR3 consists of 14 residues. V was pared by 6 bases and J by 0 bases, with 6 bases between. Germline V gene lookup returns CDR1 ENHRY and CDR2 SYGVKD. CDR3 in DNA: TGTGCCATCAGACAGCCCTCCTATAATTCACCCCTCCACTTT. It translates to CAIRQPSYNSPLHF.

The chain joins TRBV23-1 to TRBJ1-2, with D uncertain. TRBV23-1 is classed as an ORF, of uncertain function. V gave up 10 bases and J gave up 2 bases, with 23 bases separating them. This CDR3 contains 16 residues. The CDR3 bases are TGCGCCACCCAGTCTGCTTCCTCTGGGCGGAACTATGGCTACACCTTC. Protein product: CATQSASSGRNYGYTF.

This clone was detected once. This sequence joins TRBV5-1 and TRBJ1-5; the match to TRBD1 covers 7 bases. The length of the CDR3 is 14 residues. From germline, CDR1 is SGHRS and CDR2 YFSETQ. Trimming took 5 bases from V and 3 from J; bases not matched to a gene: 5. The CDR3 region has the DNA TGCGCCAGCAGACACGGGACAGACAATCAGCCCCAGCATTTT. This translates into CASRHGTDNQPQHF.

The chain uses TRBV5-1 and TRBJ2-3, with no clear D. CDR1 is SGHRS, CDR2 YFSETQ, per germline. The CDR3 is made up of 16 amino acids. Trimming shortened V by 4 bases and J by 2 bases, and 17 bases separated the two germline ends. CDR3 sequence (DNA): TGCGCCAGCAGCACCGTCCGCGGTCCCAACACAGATACGCAGTATTTT. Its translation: CASSTVRGPNTDTQYF.

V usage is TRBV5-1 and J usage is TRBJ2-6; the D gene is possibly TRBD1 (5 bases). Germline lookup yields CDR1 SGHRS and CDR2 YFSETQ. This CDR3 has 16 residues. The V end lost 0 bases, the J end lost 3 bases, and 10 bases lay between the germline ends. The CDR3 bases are TGCGCCAGCAGCTTGGCCCGGACAATTGGGGCCAACGTCCTGACTTTC. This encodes CASSLARTIGANVLTF. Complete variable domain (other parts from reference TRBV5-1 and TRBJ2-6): KAGVTQTPRYLIKTRGQQVTLSCSPISGHRSVSWYQQTPGQGLQFLFEYFSETQRNKGNFPGRFSGRQFSNSRSEMNVSTLELGDSALYLCASSLARTIGANVLTFGAGSRLTVL.

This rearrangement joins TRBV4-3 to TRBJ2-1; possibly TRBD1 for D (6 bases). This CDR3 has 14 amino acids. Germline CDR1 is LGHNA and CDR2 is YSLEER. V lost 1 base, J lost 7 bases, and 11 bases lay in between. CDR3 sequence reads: CASSQVTGMNEQFF. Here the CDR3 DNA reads TGCGCCAGCAGCCAAGTAACAGGGATGAATGAGCAGTTCTTC.

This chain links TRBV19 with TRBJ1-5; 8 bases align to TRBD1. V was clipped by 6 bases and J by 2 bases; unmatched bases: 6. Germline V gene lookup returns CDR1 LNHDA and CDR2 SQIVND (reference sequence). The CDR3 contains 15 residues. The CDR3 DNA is TGTGCCAGTAGGCAGGACAGGGTGGGCAATCAGCCCCAGCATTTT. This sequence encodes CASRQDRVGNQPQHF. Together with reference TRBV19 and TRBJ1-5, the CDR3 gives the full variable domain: DGGITQSPKYLFRKEGQNVTLSCEQNLNHDAMYWYRQDPGQGLRLIYYSQIVNDFQKGDIAEGYSVSREKKESFPLTVTSAQKNPTAFYLCASRQDRVGNQPQHFGDGTRLSIL.

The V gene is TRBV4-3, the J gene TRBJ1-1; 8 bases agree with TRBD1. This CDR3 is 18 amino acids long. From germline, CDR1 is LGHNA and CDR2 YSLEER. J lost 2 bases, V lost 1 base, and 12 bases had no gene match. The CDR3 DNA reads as TGCGCCAGCAGCCAAGGTTTTGCAGGGGGCGAGGGAAACACTGAAGCTTTCTTT. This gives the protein CASSQGFAGGEGNTEAFF.

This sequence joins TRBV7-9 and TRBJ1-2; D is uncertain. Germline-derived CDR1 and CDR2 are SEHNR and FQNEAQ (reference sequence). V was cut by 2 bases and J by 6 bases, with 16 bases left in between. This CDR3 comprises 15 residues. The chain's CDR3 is CASSLYSGSADGYTF. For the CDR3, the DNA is TGTGCCAGCAGCTTATACTCCGGGAGCGCGGATGGCTACACCTTC.